This passage covers 25 T cell receptor beta chains from one sample sequenced in a study of T cells in Graves' hyperthyroidism and ophthalmopathy. Authors of the study amplified TCR beta CDR3 regions from RNA transcripts. The HTBI primer set was used in a first-round RT-PCR of the TCR CDR3. A single record per CDR3 protein comes from TCRdb applying MiXCR to the multiplex PCR reads. The sample holds fewer than 550,000 distinct CDR3 sequences, approximately 25% seen once. The sample taken for sequencing was blood. These receptors came from a woman aged 25-40 years with Graves' ophthalmopathy.

This clonotype has ten or more counts. CDR3 in amino acids: CASSPVRDRGDYGYTF. DNA for the CDR3: TGTGCCAGTAGTCCTGTCCGGGACAGGGGTGACTATGGCTACACCTTC. The V gene is TRBV19, the J gene TRBJ1-2, with TRBD1 matching over 10 bases. CDR3 length: 16 residues. Germline CDR1 is LNHDA and CDR2 is SQIVND (reference sequence). V dropped 5 bases and J dropped 3; count of bases not matched to a gene: 9.

At least ten counts were recorded for this clonotype. The chain has TRBV12-3 or TRBV12-4 and TRBJ1-5; D not certain. The CDR3 length is 14 residues. Trimming pared 3 bases from V and 7 bases from J, leaving 13 bases between. The CDR3 DNA is TGTGCCAGCAGTTTGCTCTCCCGAGTGCAGCCCCAGCATTTT. It yields the protein CASSLLSRVQPQHF.

V gene TRBV20-1 combines with J gene TRBJ1-1; D call uncertain. The CDR3 has 14 amino acids. The germline V gene has CDR1 DFQATT and CDR2 SNEGSKA (reference sequence). Trimming took off 3 bases at V and 0 bases at J, with 11 bases between the two ends. The CDR3 is CSASPNGLNTEAFF. For the CDR3, the DNA is TGCAGTGCTAGCCCCAACGGACTGAACACTGAAGCTTTCTTT.

This clonotype was recorded at least ten times. CDR3 in amino acids: CSVPRPGDTEAFF. The CDR3 nucleotides read TGCAGCGTACCTCGACCGGGGGACACTGAAGCTTTCTTT. The chain couples TRBV29-1 to TRBJ1-1, with D perhaps TRBD1 (5 bases). Germline CDR1 reads SQVTM; CDR2 reads ANQGSEA. Trimming took off 6 bases at V and 3 bases at J, with 14 bases between the two ends. The CDR3 sequence is 13 residues long. Variable domain in full (rest from reference TRBV29-1 and TRBJ1-1): SAVISQKPSRDICQRGTSLTIQCQVDSQVTMMFWYRQQPGQSLTLIATANQGSEATYESGFVIDKFPISRPNLTFSTLTVSNMSPEDSSIYLCSVPRPGDTEAFFGQGTRLTVV.

The J gene is TRBJ1-1, the V gene TRBV9; 7 nucleotides match TRBD1. The CDR3 is 14 amino acids. The ends lost 3 bases at V and 5 bases at J; junction bases unmatched: 7. The germline V gene has CDR1 SGDLS and CDR2 YYNGEE. CDR3: CASSAQGSGTEAFF. The DNA for the CDR3 is TGTGCCAGCAGCGCACAGGGGAGTGGGACTGAAGCTTTCTTT.

The gene calls are TRBV6-1 and TRBJ2-7; 7 bases fit TRBD2. This CDR3 contains 14 residues. V was clipped by 7 bases and J by 0 bases; unmatched bases: 6. Per the germline V gene, CDR1 is MNHNS and CDR2 is SASEGT. CDR3 sequence: CASNTSESSYEQYF. In DNA, the CDR3 is TGTGCCAGCAACACTAGCGAGAGCTCCTACGAGCAGTACTTC.

This clonotype came up many times. The V call is TRBV7-2, the J call TRBJ1-2; unclear D gene. Trimming took 0 bases from V and 2 from J, leaving 4 bases between them. Germline CDR1 and CDR2: SGHTA and FQGNSA. CDR3 length equals 13 residues. CDR3 region: CASSLAENYGYTF. In nucleotides, the CDR3 is TGTGCCAGCAGCTTAGCAGAAAACTATGGCTACACCTTC.

J is TRBJ1-1 and V is TRBV5-1; D gene unclear. Trimming left V 0 bases short and J 5 bases short, with 8 bases between. The germline V gene encodes CDR1 SGHRS and CDR2 YFSETQ. The CDR3 is 13 residues long. The CDR3 reads CASSLAKETEAFF. CDR3 in DNA: TGCGCCAGCAGCTTGGCCAAGGAGACTGAAGCTTTCTTT.

The V gene is TRBV6-2 or TRBV6-3, the J gene TRBJ1-1; TRBD1 is a possible D gene (5 bases). Germline CDR1 MNHEY, CDR2 SVGEGT. The CDR3 runs to 16 residues. V was cut by 2 bases and J by 3 bases, with 16 bases left in between. CDR3 DNA: TGTGCCAGCAGTTACCCGGGGGAGGGAGCGGACACTGAAGCTTTCTTT. Translating gives CASSYPGEGADTEAFF.

The J gene is TRBJ2-7, the V gene TRBV7-9; tentatively, D is TRBD2 (5 bases). Germline V gene data show CDR1 as SEHNR and CDR2 as FQNEAQ (reference sequence). There are 13 residues in the CDR3. The V and J ends lost 3 bases and 3 bases respectively, with 9 bases between them. Here the CDR3 DNA reads TGTGCCAGCAGCTTCGGGGAATTCTACGAGCAGTACTTC. Translation gives CASSFGEFYEQYF. The full variable domain, completed using reference TRBV7-9 and TRBJ2-7, is DTGVSQNPRHKITKRGQNVTFRCDPISEHNRLYWYRQTLGQGPEFLTYFQNEAQLEKSRLLSDRFSAERPKGSFSTLEIQRTEQGDSAMYLCASSFGEFYEQYFGPGTRLTVT.

This clonotype was counted ten times or more. The V call is TRBV7-2, the J call TRBJ2-5, with a tentative D call TRBD2 (6 bases). The length of the CDR3 is 13 residues. CDR1 is SGHTA, CDR2 FQGNSA, per germline. Trimming removed 5 bases at V and 5 bases at J, with 12 bases between. CDR3 residues: CASSMTSTETQYF. CDR3 DNA sequence: TGTGCCAGCAGCATGACTAGTACGGAGACCCAGTACTTC.

The rearrangement links TRBV28 to TRBJ1-5, with 8 positions matching TRBD1. Germline V gives CDR1 MDHEN, CDR2 SYDVKM. J gave up 0 bases and V 5 bases, and 9 bases lay outside the gene matches. The CDR3 extends over 17 amino acids. For the CDR3, the DNA is TGTGCCAGCAGTCCCCACCGACAGGGGACTAGCAATCAGCCCCAGCATTTT. It encodes CASSPHRQGTSNQPQHF.

The chain has TRBV18 and TRBJ2-7; the match to TRBD2 covers 7 bases. Germline V gene sequence: CDR1 KGHSH, CDR2 LQKENI. This CDR3 spans 16 amino acids. J gave up 5 bases and V 2 bases, and 12 bases lay outside the gene matches. CDR3 sequence: CASSPTGPPSGHEQYF. CDR3 bases: TGTGCCAGCTCACCAACAGGACCCCCTAGCGGACACGAGCAGTACTTC.

The chain carries TRBV6-2 or TRBV6-3 and TRBJ1-5; 7 bases fit TRBD1. V lost 4 bases and J lost 0; bases outside the gene matches: 6. Germline V gene sequence: CDR1 MNHEY, CDR2 SVGEGT. The CDR3 runs to 16 residues. The CDR3 reads CASSFGQAYSNQPQHF. DNA of the CDR3: TGTGCCAGCAGTTTTGGACAGGCTTATAGCAATCAGCCCCAGCATTTT.

This clonotype appeared a few times. The CDR3 sequence is CASSTTGMSYEQYF. The DNA of the CDR3 is TGTGCCAGCAGCACGACAGGGATGTCCTACGAGCAGTACTTC. The gene calls are TRBV12-3 or TRBV12-4 and TRBJ2-7, with 7 bases identical to TRBD1. The CDR3 has 14 residues. Losses at the gene ends were 6 bases for V and 1 base for J; bases not matched to a gene: 6.

This clonotype has at least ten counts. This chain joins TRBV10-3 and TRBJ1-2, with D unclear. V lost 5 bases, J lost 4 bases, and 11 bases lay in between. Germline assignment: CDR1 ENHRY and CDR2 SYGVKD. The CDR3 loop spans 13 amino acids. CDR3 DNA sequence: TGTGCCATCAGTCTGGAAGCTAGCTATGGCTACACCTTC. It codes for CAISLEASYGYTF.

The V call is TRBV6-2 or TRBV6-3, the J call TRBJ2-7; the match to TRBD2 covers 8 bases. V shed 6 bases and J 7 bases; nucleotides not matched to a gene: 5. Germline assignment: CDR1 MNHEY and CDR2 SVGEGT. The CDR3 is made up of 12 amino acids. The CDR3, as DNA: TGTGCCAGCAGCTTGACTAGCGTAGAGCAGTACTTC. This gives the protein CASSLTSVEQYF.

This clonotype was counted once. V is TRBV5-1 and J is TRBJ2-2; D is uncertain. Germline V lookup: CDR1 SGHRS, CDR2 YFSETQ. V shed 6 bases and J shed 0 bases, with 12 bases lying between them. This CDR3 is 15 amino acids long. The CDR3 DNA follows: TGCGCCAGCACAGAGAAACTCCCGAACACCGGGGAGCTGTTTTTT. This sequence encodes CASTEKLPNTGELFF.

This chain connects TRBV12-5 to TRBJ1-2; unclear D gene. CDR3 length: 12 amino acids. CDR1 is LGHNT and CDR2 is FRNRAP in the germline V gene. V was cut by 7 bases and J by 4 bases, with 10 bases left in between. The CDR3 protein is CASALGRYGYTF. CDR3 DNA: TGTGCTAGTGCGCTGGGTCGCTATGGCTACACCTTC. The whole variable domain, remainder taken from reference TRBV12-5 and TRBJ1-2, is DARVTQTPRHKVTEMGQEVTMRCQPILGHNTVFWYRQTMMQGLELLAYFRNRAPLDDSGMPKDRFSAEMPDATLATLKIQPSEPRDSAVYFCASALGRYGYTFGSGTRLTVV.

This clonotype was recorded a few times. A read error may explain this, as a much larger clone is one base away. The DNA for the CDR3 is TGTGCCAGCAGCTTATCATTGGTTTCCGAGCAGTACGTC. Translating gives CASSLSLVSEQYV. This chain joins TRBV7-3 and TRBJ2-7; D is unclear. The V and J ends lost 2 bases and 6 bases respectively, with 11 bases between them. The germline V gene has CDR1 SGHTA and CDR2 FQGTGA. The CDR3 totals 13 residues.

The chain couples TRBV6-1 to TRBJ2-5; TRBD2 matches 13 bases. From germline, CDR1 is MNHNS and CDR2 SASEGT. The trim removed 5 bases at V and 2 bases at J, leaving 8 bases unmatched. The CDR3 loop spans 17 amino acids. The CDR3: CASSPRLAGGHQETQYF. The CDR3, as DNA: TGTGCCAGCAGTCCAAGACTAGCGGGGGGTCATCAAGAGACCCAGTACTTC.

The chain links TRBV30 to TRBJ2-4; perhaps D is TRBD1 or TRBD2 (6 bases each). This CDR3 spans 14 amino acids. The germline gives CDR1 GTSNPN, CDR2 SVGIG (reference sequence). V was trimmed by 0 bases and J by 3 bases, leaving 9 bases between them. The CDR3 coding sequence is TGTGCCTGGAGTGTACGGGGGCGCAAAAACATTCAGTACTTC. Translating it yields CAWSVRGRKNIQYF.

At least ten counts were recorded for this clonotype. This rearrangement joins TRBV10-1 to TRBJ2-7, with D perhaps TRBD1 (5 bases). There are 17 residues in the CDR3. Trimming shortened V by 1 base and J by 7 bases, and 23 bases separated the two germline ends. Per germline, CDR1 WNHNN and CDR2 SYGVQD (reference sequence). Here the CDR3 DNA reads TGCGCCAGCAGTGAGTTGACAGTCATATCGAGGATGGGAGAGCAGTACTTC. This codes for CASSELTVISRMGEQYF.

The table lists this clonotype with many counts. This rearrangement joins TRBV6-2 or TRBV6-3 to TRBJ1-2, with D maybe TRBD1 (5 bases). The CDR3 is 12 residues long. Trimming removed 2 bases at V and 8 bases at J, with 9 bases between. Per germline, CDR1 MNHEY and CDR2 SVGEGT. The CDR3 protein is CASSYGTRGYTF. The CDR3 DNA sequence: TGTGCCAGCAGTTACGGGACCCGGGGCTACACCTTC.

The sample holds many counts of this clonotype. This chain links TRBV11-3 with TRBJ1-1; D is perhaps TRBD1 (6 bases). Deletions cut 3 bases from V and 1 base from J, with 15 bases between. The CDR3 is 16 amino acids. Looked up from germline, CDR1 is SGHNT and CDR2 is YENEEA. The CDR3: CASSFQGGIGNTEAFF. CDR3 nucleotides: TGTGCCAGCAGCTTTCAAGGGGGTATTGGGAACACTGAAGCTTTCTTT. Full variable domain (remainder filled in from reference TRBV11-3 and TRBJ1-1): EAGVVQSPRYKIIEKKQPVAFWCNPISGHNTLYWYLQNLGQGPELLIRYENEEAVDDSQLPKDRFSAERLKGVDSTLKIQPAELGDSAVYLCASSFQGGIGNTEAFFGQGTRLTVV.